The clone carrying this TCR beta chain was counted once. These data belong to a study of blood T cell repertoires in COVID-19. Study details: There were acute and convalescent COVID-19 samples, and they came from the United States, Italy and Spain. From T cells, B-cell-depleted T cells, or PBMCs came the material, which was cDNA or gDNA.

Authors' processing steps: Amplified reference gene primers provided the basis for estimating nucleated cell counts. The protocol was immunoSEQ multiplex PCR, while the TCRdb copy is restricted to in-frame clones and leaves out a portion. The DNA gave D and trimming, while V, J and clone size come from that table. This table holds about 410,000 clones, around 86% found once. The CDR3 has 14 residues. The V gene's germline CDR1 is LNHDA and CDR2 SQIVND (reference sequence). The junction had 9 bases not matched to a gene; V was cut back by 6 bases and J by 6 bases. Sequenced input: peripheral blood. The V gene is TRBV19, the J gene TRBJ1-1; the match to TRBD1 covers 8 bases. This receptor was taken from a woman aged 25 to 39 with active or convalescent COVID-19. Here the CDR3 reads CASRAQGGRAEAFF. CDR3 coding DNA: TGTGCCAGTAGGGCACAGGGGGGAAGGGCTGAAGCTTTCTTT.